This is a list of T cell receptor beta chains from one sample in a study of OX40 agonist ivuxolimab in advanced cancers. Sequencing was performed with immunoSEQ multiplex PCR; in TCRdb, only in-frame clones are kept and a portion is missing. This table holds more than 45,000 clones, 90% to 95% found once. Source: CD4+ or CD8+ T cells sorted from blood, taken in a trial of the OX40 agonist ivuxolimab. The receptors were sampled from an adult with an advanced solid tumor such as melanoma, head and neck, liver or kidney cancer. Each CDR3 is given without its conserved first and last residue. Each record gives: J gene, CDR3 length, V gene, CDR3 protein.

j_call: TRBJ2-1; cdr3_length: 11; v_call: TRBV6-4; cdr3_aa: ASSRGRGNEQF
j_call: TRBJ1-1; cdr3_length: 9; v_call: TRBV6-1; cdr3_aa: ASTLGREAF
j_call: TRBJ2-2; cdr3_length: 14; v_call: TRBV13; cdr3_aa: ASSGPGQGYTGELF
j_call: TRBJ2-2; cdr3_length: 12; v_call: TRBV28; cdr3_aa: ASTPRDRTGELF
j_call: TRBJ2-1; cdr3_length: 13; v_call: TRBV13; cdr3_aa: ASSLALGVYNEQF
j_call: TRBJ2-1; cdr3_length: 13; v_call: TRBV19; cdr3_aa: ASSTSGSPYNEQF
j_call: TRBJ2-5; cdr3_length: 10; v_call: TRBV5-5; cdr3_aa: ASSSLQETQY
j_call: TRBJ1-5; cdr3_length: 12; v_call: TRBV28; cdr3_aa: ASSPTAGNQPQH
j_call: TRBJ2-3; cdr3_length: 11; v_call: TRBV7-9; cdr3_aa: ASSLALTDTQY
j_call: TRBJ2-7; cdr3_length: 11; v_call: TRBV7-9; cdr3_aa: ASSFGIAYEQY
j_call: TRBJ1-2; cdr3_length: 13; v_call: TRBV28; cdr3_aa: ASSLADPRENGYT
j_call: TRBJ2-7; cdr3_length: 16; v_call: TRBV7-9; cdr3_aa: ASSSTGATSGPPYEQY
j_call: TRBJ2-7; cdr3_length: 11; v_call: TRBV7-6; cdr3_aa: ASSLGLTDEQY
j_call: TRBJ2-7; cdr3_length: 10; v_call: TRBV2; cdr3_aa: ASSGLTYEQY
j_call: TRBJ1-3; cdr3_length: 14; v_call: TRBV28; cdr3_aa: ASSLLTGLFENTIY